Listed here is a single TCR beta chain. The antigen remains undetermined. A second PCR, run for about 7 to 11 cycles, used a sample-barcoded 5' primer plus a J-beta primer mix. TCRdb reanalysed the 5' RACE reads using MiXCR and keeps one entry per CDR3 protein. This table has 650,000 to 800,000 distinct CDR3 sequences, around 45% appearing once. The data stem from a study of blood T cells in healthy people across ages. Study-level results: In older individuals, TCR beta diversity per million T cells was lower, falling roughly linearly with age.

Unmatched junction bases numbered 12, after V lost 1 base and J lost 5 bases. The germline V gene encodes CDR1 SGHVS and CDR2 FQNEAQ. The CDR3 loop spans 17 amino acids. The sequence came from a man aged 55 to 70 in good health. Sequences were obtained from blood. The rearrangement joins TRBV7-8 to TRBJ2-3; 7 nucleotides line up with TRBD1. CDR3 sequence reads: CASSLGVDRASLDTQYF. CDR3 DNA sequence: TGTGCCAGCAGCTTAGGCGTCGACAGGGCCTCCCTAGATACGCAGTATTTT.